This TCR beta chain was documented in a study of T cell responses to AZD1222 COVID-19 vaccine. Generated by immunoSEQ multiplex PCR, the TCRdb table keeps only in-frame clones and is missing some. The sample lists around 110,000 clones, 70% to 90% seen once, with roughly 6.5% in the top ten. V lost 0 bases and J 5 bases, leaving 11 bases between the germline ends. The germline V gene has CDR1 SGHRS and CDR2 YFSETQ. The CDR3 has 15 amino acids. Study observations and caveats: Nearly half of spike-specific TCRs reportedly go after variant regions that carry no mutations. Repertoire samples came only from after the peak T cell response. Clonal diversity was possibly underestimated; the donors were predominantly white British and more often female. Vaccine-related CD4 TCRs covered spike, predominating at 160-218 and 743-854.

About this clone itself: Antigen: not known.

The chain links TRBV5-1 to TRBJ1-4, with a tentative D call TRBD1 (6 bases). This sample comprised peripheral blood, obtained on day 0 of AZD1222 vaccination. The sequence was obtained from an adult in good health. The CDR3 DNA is TGCGCCAGCAGCTTGGGACAGGCCAGAAATGAAAAACTGTTTTTT. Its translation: CASSLGQARNEKLFF.